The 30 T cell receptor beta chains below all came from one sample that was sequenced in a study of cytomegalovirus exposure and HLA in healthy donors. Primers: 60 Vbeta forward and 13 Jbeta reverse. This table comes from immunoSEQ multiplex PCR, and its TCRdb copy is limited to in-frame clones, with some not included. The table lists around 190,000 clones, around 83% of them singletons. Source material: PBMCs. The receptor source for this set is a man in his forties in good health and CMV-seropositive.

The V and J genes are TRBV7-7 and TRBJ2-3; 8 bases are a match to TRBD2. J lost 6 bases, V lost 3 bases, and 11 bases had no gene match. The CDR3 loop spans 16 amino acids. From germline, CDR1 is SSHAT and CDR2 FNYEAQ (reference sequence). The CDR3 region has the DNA TGTGCCAGCAGCTTGGGACGCCCAGGCGGGGGGGATACGCAGTATTTT. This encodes CASSLGRPGGGDTQYF.

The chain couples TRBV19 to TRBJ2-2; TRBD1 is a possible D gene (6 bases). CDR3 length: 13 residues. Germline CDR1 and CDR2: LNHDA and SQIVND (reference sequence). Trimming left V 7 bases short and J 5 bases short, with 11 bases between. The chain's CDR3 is CASTRGQTGELFF. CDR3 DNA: TGTGCCAGTACCCGGGGACAAACCGGGGAGCTGTTTTTT.

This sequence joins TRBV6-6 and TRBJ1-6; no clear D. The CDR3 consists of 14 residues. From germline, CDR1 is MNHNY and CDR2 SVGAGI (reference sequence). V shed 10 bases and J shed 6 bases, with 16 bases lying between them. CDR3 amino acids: CATARETSNSPLHF. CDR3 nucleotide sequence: TGTGCCACCGCCCGGGAGACATCTAATTCACCCCTCCACTTT.

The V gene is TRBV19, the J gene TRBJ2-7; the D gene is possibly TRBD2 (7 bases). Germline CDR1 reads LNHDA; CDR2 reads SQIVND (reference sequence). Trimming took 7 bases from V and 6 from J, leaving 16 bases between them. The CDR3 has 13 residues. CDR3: CASTAGGAGEQYF. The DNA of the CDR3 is TGTGCCAGTACCGCTGGGGGGGCAGGCGAGCAGTACTTC. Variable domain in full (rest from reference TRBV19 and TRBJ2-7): DGGITQSPKYLFRKEGQNVTLSCEQNLNHDAMYWYRQDPGQGLRLIYYSQIVNDFQKGDIAEGYSVSREKKESFPLTVTSAQKNPTAFYLCASTAGGAGEQYFGPGTRLTVT.

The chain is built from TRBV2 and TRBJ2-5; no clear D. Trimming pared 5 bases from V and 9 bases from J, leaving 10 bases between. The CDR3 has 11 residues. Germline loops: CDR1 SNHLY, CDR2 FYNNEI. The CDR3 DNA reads TGTGCCAGCAGTCGTCTAGTGCCCCAGTACTTC. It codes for CASSRLVPQYF.

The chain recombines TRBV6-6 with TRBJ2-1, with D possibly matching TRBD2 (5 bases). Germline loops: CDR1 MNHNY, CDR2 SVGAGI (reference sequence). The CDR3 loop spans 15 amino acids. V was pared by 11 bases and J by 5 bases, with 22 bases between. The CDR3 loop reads CACTESGRRDNEQFF. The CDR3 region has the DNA TGTGCCTGCACCGAGAGCGGAAGAAGAGACAATGAGCAGTTCTTC.

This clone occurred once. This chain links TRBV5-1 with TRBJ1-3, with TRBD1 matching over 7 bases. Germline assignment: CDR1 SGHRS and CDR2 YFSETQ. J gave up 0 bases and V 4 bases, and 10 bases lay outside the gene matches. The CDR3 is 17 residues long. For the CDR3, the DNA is TGCGCCAGCAGCCACATGGATACAGGGGACTCTGGAAACACCATATATTTT. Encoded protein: CASSHMDTGDSGNTIYF.

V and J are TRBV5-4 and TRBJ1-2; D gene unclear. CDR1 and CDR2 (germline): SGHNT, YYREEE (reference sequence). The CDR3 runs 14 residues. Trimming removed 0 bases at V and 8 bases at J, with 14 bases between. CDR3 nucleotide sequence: TGTGCCAGCAGCTTGGATCCGGACTCAGAAGGCTACACCTTC. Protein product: CASSLDPDSEGYTF.

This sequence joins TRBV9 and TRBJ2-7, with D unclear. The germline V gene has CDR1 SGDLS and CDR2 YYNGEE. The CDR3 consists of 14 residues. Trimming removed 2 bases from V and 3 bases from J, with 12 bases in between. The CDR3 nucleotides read TGTGCCAGCAGCGTGTCCTCCTACGGCTACGAGCAGTACTTC. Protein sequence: CASSVSSYGYEQYF.

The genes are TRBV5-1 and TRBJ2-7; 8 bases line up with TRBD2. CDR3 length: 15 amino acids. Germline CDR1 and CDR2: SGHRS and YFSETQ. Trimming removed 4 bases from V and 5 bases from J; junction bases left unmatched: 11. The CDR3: CASSPGGVSAHEQYF. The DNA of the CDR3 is TGCGCCAGCAGCCCGGGAGGGGTCAGCGCCCACGAGCAGTACTTC. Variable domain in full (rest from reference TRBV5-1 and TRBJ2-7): KAGVTQTPRYLIKTRGQQVTLSCSPISGHRSVSWYQQTPGQGLQFLFEYFSETQRNKGNFPGRFSGRQFSNSRSEMNVSTLELGDSALYLCASSPGGVSAHEQYFGPGTRLTVT.

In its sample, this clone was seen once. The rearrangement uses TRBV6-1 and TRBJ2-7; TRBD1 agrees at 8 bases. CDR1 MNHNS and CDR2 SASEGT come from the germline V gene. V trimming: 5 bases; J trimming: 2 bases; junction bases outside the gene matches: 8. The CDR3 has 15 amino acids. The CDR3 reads CASSSPGQAPYEQYF. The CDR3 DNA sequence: TGTGCCAGCAGTTCCCCGGGACAGGCGCCCTACGAGCAGTACTTC.

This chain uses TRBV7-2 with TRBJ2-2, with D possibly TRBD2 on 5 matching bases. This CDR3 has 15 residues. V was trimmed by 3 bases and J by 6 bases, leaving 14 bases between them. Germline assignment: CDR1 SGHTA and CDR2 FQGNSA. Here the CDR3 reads CASSFERAASGELFF. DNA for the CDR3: TGTGCCAGCAGCTTTGAGAGGGCGGCTTCCGGGGAGCTGTTTTTT.

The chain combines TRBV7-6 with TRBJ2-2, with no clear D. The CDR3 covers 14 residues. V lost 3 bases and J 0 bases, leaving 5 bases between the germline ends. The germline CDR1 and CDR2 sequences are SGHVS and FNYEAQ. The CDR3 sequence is CASSFTPNTGELFF. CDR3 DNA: TGTGCCAGCAGCTTTACTCCGAACACCGGGGAGCTGTTTTTT.

CDR3: CASSHGSLITGELFF. The CDR3 DNA reads TGTGCCAGCAGCCACGGGAGTTTGATCACCGGGGAGCTGTTTTTT. The chain is built from TRBV5-6 and TRBJ2-2, with TRBD2 as a possible D gene (6 bases). The V end was cut by 4 bases, the J end by 4 bases, with 14 bases between. CDR1 and CDR2 (germline): SGHDT, YYEEEE. The CDR3 runs 15 residues.

The CDR3 sequence is CASSLGGTGYGYTF. CDR3 DNA: TGCGCCAGCAGCTTGGGGGGGACAGGATACGGCTACACCTTC. This chain joins TRBV5-1 and TRBJ1-2; 8 positions match TRBD1. In germline, CDR1 is SGHRS, CDR2 YFSETQ. The CDR3 runs 14 residues. Trimming cost V 0 bases and J 8 bases; bases outside gene matches: 6.

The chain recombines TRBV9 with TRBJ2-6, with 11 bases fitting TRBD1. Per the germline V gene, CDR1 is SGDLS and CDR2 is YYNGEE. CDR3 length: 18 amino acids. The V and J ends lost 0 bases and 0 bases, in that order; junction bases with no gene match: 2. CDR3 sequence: CASSVGGTGGSGANVLTF. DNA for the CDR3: TGTGCCAGCAGCGTAGGTGGGACAGGGGGCTCTGGGGCCAACGTCCTGACTTTC.

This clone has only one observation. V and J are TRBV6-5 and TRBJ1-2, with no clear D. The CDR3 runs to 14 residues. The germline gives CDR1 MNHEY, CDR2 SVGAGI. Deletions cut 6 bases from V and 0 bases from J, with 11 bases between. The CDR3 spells CASSLGRPNYGYTF. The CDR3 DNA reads TGTGCCAGCAGCCTGGGCCGTCCTAACTATGGCTACACCTTC.

CDR3 in DNA: TGCAGCGTTGATCCAGGGCAGATACTACGGGAGACCCAGTACTTC. It is translated as CSVDPGQILRETQYF. This chain connects TRBV29-1 to TRBJ2-5, with TRBD1 as a possible D gene (5 bases). Looked up from germline, CDR1 is SQVTM and CDR2 is ANQGSEA. Trimming shortened V by 3 bases and J by 5 bases, and 19 bases separated the two germline ends. The length of the CDR3 is 15 residues. Using reference TRBV29-1 and TRBJ2-5 for the parts outside the CDR3, the full variable domain is SAVISQKPSRDICQRGTSLTIQCQVDSQVTMMFWYRQQPGQSLTLIATANQGSEATYESGFVIDKFPISRPNLTFSTLTVSNMSPEDSSIYLCSVDPGQILRETQYFGPGTRLLVL.

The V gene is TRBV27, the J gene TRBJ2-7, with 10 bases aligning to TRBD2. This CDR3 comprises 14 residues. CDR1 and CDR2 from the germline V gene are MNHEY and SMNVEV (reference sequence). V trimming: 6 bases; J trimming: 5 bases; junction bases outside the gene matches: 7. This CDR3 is CASRIAGGTNEQYF. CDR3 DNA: TGTGCCAGCAGAATAGCGGGAGGTACCAACGAGCAGTACTTC.

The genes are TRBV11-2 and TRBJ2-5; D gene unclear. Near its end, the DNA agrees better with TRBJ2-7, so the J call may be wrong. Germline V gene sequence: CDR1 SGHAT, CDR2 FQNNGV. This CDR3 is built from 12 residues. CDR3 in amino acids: CASSPARNEQYF. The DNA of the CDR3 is TGTGCCAGCAGCCCAGCTAGGAACGAGCAGTACTTC.

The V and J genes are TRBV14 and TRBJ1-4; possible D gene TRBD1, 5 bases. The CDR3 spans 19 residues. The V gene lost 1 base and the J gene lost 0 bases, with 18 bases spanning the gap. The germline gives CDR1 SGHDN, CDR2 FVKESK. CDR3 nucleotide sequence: TGTGCCAGCAGCCAAGCCCACTCAGGGTTGGGTGCAACTAATGAAAAACTGTTTTTT. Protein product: CASSQAHSGLGATNEKLFF.

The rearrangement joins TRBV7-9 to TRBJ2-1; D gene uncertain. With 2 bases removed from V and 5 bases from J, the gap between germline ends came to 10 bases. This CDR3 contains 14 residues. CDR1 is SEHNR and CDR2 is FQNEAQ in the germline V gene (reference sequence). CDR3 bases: TGTGCCAGCAGCTTAATGGGCGTCCACAATGAGCAGTTCTTC. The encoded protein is CASSLMGVHNEQFF.

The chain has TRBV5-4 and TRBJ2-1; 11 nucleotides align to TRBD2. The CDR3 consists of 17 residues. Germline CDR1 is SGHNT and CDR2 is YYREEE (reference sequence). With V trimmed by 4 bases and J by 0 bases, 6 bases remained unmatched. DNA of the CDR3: TGTGCCAGCAGCCCGGTAGCGGGAGGGAGCTCCTACAATGAGCAGTTCTTC. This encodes CASSPVAGGSSYNEQFF.

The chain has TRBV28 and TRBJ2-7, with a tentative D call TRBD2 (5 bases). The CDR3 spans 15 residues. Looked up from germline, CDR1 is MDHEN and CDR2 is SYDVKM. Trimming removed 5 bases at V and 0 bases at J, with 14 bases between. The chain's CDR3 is CASSLSGPSSYEQYF. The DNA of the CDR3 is TGTGCCAGCAGTCTAAGCGGCCCCAGCTCCTACGAGCAGTACTTC. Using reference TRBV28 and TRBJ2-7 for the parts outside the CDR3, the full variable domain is DVKVTQSSRYLVKRTGEKVFLECVQDMDHENMFWYRQDPGLGLRLIYFSYDVKMKEKGDIPEGYSVSREKKERFSLILESASTNQTSMYLCASSLSGPSSYEQYFGPGTRLTVT.

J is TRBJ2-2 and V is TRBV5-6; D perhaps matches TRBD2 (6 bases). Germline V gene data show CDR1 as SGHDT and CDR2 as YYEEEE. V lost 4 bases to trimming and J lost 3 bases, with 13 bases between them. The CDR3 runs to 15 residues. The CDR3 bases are TGTGCCAGCAGCATATTAGAGCGGGACACCGGGGAGCTGTTTTTT. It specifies CASSILERDTGELFF. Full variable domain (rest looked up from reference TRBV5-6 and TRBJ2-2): DAGVTQSPTHLIKTRGQQVTLRCSPKSGHDTVSWYQQALGQGPQFIFQYYEEEERQRGNFPDRFSGHQFPNYSSELNVNALLLGDSALYLCASSILERDTGELFFGEGSRLTVL.

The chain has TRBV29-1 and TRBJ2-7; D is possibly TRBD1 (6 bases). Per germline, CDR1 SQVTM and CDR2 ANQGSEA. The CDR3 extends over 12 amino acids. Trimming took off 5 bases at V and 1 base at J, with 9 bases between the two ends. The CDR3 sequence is CSVTTGSYEQYF. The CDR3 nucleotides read TGCAGCGTTACCACAGGGTCCTACGAGCAGTACTTC.

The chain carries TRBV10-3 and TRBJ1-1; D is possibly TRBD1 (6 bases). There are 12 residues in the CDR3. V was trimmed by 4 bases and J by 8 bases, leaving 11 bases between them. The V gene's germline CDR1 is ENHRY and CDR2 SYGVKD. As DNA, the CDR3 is TGTGCCATCAGTGCAGGGGTAGGGGAAGCTTTCTTT. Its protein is CAISAGVGEAFF.

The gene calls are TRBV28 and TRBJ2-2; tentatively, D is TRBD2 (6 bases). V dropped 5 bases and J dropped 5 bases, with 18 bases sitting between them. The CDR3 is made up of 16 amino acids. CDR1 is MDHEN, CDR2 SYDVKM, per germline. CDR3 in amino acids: CASSTPGGLGTGELFF. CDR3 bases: TGTGCCAGCAGTACTCCAGGAGGGCTGGGGACCGGGGAGCTGTTTTTT.

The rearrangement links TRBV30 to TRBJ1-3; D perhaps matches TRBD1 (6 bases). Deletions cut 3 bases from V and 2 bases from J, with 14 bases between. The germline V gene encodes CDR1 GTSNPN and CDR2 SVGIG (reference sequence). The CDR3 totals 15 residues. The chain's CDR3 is CAWRDVGGAGNTIYF. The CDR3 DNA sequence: TGTGCCTGGAGGGATGTAGGGGGGGCTGGAAACACCATATATTTT. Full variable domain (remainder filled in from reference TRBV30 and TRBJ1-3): SQTIHQWPATLVQPVGSPLSLECTVEGTSNPNLYWYRQAAGRGLQLLFYSVGIGQISSEVPQNLSASRPQDRQFILSSKKLLLSDSGFYLCAWRDVGGAGNTIYFGEGSWLTVV.

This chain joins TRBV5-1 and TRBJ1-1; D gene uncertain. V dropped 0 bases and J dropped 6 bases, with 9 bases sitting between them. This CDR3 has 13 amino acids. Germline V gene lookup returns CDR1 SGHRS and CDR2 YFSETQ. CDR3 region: CASSLGMGAEAFF. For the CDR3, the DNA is TGCGCCAGCAGCTTGGGTATGGGCGCTGAAGCTTTCTTT. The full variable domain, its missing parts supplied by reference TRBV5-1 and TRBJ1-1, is KAGVTQTPRYLIKTRGQQVTLSCSPISGHRSVSWYQQTPGQGLQFLFEYFSETQRNKGNFPGRFSGRQFSNSRSEMNVSTLELGDSALYLCASSLGMGAEAFFGQGTRLTVV.